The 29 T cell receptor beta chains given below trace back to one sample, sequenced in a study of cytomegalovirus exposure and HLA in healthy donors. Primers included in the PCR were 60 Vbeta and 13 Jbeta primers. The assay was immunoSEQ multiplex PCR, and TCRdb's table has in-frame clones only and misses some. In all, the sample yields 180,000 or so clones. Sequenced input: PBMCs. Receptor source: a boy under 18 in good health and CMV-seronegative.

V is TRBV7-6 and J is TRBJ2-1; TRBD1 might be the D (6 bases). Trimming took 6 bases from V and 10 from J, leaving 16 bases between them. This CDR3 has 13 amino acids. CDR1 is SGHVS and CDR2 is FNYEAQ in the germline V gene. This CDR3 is CASSHQTGWEQFF. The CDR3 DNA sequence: TGTGCCAGCAGTCACCAAACAGGGTGGGAGCAGTTCTTC.

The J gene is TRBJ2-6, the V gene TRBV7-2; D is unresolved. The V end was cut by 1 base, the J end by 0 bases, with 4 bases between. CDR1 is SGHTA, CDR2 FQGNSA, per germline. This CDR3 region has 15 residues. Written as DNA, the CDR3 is TGTGCCAGCAGCTTAGACAGCTCTGGGGCCAACGTCCTGACTTTC. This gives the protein CASSLDSSGANVLTF.

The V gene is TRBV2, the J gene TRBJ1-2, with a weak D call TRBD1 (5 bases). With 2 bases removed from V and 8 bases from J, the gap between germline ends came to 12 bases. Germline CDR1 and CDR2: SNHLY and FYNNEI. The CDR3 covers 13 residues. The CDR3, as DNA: TGTGCCAGCAGTGAAATGGGGGGTTGGGGCTACACCTTC. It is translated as CASSEMGGWGYTF.

The DNA of the CDR3 is TGTGCCAGCTCACCTACGACAGGGGATCAGCCCCAGCATTTT. Protein product: CASSPTTGDQPQHF. The J gene is TRBJ1-5, the V gene TRBV18; the match to TRBD1 covers 8 bases. The CDR3 is 14 residues long. Germline CDR1 reads KGHSH; CDR2 reads LQKENI. V dropped 3 bases and J dropped 5; count of bases not matched to a gene: 3.

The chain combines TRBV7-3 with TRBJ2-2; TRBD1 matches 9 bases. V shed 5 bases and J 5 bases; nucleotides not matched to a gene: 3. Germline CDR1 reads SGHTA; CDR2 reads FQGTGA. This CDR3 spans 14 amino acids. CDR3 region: CASSPQGATGELFF. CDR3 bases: TGTGCCAGCAGCCCACAGGGGGCGACCGGGGAGCTGTTTTTT.

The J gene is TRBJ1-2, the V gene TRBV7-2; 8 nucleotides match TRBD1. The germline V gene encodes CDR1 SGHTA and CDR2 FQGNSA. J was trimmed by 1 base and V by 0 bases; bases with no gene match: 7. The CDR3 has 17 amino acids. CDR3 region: CASSLAGDRRLNYGYTF. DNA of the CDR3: TGTGCCAGCAGCTTAGCTGGGGACAGGAGACTTAACTATGGCTACACCTTC.

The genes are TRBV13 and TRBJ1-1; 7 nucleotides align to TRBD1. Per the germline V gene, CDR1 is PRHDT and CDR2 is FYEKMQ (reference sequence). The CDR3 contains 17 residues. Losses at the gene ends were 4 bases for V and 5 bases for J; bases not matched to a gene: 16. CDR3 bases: TGTGCCAGCAGCTCTCTGGCTCAGGGGGTCCTGGGTACTGAAGCTTTCTTT. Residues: CASSSLAQGVLGTEAFF.

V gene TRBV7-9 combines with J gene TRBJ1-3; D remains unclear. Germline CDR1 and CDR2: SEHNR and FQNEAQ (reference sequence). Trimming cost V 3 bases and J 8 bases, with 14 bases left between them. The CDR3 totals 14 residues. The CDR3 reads CASSLVPSRDTIYF. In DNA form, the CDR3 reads TGTGCCAGCAGCTTGGTCCCTTCCCGGGACACCATATATTTT.

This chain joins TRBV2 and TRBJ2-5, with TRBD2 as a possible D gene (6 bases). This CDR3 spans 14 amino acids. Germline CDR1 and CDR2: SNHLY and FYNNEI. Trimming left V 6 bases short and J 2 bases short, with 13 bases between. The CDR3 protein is CASSGGAGQETQYF. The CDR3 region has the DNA TGTGCCAGCAGCGGAGGGGCAGGGCAAGAGACCCAGTACTTC.

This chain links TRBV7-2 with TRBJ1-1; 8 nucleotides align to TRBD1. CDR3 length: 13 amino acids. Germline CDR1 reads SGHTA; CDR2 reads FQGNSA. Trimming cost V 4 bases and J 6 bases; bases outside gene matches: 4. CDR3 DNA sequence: TGTGCCAGCAGCTGGACAGGGAGGGCTGAAGCTTTCTTT. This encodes CASSWTGRAEAFF.

The CDR3 DNA follows: TGCGCCAGCAGCTTGGGGTCCGACGGACTTAATGAAAAACTGTTTTTT. The encoded protein is CASSLGSDGLNEKLFF. The rearrangement uses TRBV5-1 and TRBJ1-4; no firm D call. V shed 0 bases and J shed 4 bases, with 13 bases lying between them. Germline CDR1 and CDR2: SGHRS and YFSETQ. The CDR3 sequence is 16 residues long. The full variable domain, completed using reference TRBV5-1 and TRBJ1-4, is KAGVTQTPRYLIKTRGQQVTLSCSPISGHRSVSWYQQTPGQGLQFLFEYFSETQRNKGNFPGRFSGRQFSNSRSEMNVSTLELGDSALYLCASSLGSDGLNEKLFFGSGTQLSVL.

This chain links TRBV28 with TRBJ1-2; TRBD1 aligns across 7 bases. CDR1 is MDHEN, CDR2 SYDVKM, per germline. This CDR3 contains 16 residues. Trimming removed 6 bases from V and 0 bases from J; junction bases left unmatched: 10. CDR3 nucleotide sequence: TGTGCCAGCAGGCCGGGACAGACAAAATCTAACTATGGCTACACCTTC. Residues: CASRPGQTKSNYGYTF.

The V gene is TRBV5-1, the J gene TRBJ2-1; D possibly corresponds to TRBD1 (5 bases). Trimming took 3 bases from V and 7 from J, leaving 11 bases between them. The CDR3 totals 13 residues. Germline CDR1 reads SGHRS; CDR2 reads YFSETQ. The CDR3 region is CASSSLQVNEQFF. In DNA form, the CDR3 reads TGCGCCAGCAGCTCCCTACAGGTAAATGAGCAGTTCTTC.

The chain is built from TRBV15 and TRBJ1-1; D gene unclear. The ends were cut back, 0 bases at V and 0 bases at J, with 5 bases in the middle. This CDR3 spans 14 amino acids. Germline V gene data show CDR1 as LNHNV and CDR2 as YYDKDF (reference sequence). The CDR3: CATSRDQMNTEAFF. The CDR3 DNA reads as TGTGCCACCAGCAGAGATCAGATGAACACTGAAGCTTTCTTT.

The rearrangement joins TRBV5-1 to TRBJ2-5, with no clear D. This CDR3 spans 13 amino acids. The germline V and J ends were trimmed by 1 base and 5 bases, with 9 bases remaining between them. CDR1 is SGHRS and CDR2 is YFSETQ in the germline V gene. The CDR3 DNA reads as TGCGCCAGCAGCTTGTCGGGTTCGGAGACCCAGTACTTC. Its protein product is CASSLSGSETQYF.

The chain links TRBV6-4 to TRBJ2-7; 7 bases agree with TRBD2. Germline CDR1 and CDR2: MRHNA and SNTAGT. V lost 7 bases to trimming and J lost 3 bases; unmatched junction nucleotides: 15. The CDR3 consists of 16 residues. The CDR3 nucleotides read TGTGCCAGCACCACTTACGAAAGCGGGAACAGCTACGAGCAGTACTTC. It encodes CASTTYESGNSYEQYF.

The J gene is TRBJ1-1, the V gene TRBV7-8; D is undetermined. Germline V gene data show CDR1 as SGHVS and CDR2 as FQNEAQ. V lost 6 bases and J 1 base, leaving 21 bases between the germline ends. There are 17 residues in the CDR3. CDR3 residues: CASSYGILPGKNTEAFF. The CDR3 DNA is TGTGCCAGCAGTTATGGGATACTTCCCGGGAAGAACACTGAAGCTTTCTTT.

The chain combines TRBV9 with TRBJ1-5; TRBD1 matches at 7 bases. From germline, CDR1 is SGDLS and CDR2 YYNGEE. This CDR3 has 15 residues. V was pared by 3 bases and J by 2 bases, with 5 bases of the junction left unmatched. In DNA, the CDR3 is TGTGCCAGCAGCGACGGAGGGGGCGGCAATCAGCCCCAGCATTTT. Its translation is CASSDGGGGNQPQHF.

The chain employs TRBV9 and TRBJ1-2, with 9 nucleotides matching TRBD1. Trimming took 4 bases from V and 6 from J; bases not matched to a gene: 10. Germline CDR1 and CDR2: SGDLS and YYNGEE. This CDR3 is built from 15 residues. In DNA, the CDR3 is TGTGCCAGCAGCCCTCGGGACAGGGAAGGCCATGGCTACACCTTC. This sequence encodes CASSPRDREGHGYTF.

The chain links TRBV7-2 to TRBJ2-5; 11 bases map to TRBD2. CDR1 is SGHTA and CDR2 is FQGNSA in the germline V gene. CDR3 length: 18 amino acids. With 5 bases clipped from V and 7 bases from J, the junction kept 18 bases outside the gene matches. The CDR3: CASSRAGLAGGELGTQYF. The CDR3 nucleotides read TGTGCCAGCAGCCGCGCGGGTCTAGCGGGGGGAGAGCTAGGGACCCAGTACTTC. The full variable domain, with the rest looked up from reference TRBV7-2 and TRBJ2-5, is GAGVSQSPSNKVTEKGKDVELRCDPISGHTALYWYRQSLGQGLEFLIYFQGNSAPDKSGLPSDRFSAERTGGSVSTLTIQRTQQEDSAVYLCASSRAGLAGGELGTQYFGPGTRLLVL.

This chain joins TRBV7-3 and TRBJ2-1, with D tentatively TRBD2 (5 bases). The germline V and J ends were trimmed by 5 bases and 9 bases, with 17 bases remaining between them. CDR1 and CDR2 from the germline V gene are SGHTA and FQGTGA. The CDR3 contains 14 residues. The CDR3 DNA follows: TGTGCCAGCAGCCCCCAAACTAGTAGTGGTGAGCAGTTCTTC. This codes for CASSPQTSSGEQFF.

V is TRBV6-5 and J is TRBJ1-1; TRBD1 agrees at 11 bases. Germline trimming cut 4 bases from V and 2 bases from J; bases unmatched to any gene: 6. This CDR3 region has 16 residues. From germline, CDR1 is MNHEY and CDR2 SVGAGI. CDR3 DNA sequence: TGTGCCAGCAGTTTGGGACAGGGGGGCCACAACACTGAAGCTTTCTTT. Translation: CASSLGQGGHNTEAFF.

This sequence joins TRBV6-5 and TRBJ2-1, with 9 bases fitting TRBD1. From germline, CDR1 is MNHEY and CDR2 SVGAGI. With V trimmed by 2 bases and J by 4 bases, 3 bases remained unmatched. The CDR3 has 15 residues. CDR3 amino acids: CASSYPGTGYNEQFF. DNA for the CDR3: TGTGCCAGCAGTTACCCTGGGACAGGGTACAATGAGCAGTTCTTC.

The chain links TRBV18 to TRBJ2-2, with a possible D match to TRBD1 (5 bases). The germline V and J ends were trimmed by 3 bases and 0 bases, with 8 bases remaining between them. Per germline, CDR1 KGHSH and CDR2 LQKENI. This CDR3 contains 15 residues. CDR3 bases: TGTGCCAGCTCACCGACAGCGACGAACACCGGGGAGCTGTTTTTT. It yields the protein CASSPTATNTGELFF. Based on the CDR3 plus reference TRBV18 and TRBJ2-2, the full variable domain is NAGVMQNPRHLVRRRGQEARLRCSPMKGHSHVYWYRQLPEEGLKFMVYLQKENIIDESGMPKERFSAEFPKEGPSILRIQQVVRGDSAAYFCASSPTATNTGELFFGEGSRLTVL.

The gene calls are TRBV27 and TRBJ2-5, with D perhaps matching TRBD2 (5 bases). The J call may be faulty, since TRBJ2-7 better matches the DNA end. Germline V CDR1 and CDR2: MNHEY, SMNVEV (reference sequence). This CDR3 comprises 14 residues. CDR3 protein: CASSLGGYPYEQYF. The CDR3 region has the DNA TGTGCCAGCAGTTTAGGAGGATATCCCTACGAGCAGTACTTC.

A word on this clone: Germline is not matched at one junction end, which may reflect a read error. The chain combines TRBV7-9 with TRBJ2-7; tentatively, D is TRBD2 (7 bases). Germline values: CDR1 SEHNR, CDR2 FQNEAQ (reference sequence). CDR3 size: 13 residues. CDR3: CASSFSGEGEQCF. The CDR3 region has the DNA TGTGCCAGCAGCTTTAGTGGGGAGGGGGAGCAGTGCTTC.

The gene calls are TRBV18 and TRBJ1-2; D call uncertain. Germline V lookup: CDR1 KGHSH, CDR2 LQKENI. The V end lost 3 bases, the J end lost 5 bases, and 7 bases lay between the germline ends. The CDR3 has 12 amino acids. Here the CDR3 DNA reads TGTGCCAGCTCACCCCGGACTTATGGCTACACCTTC. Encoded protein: CASSPRTYGYTF.

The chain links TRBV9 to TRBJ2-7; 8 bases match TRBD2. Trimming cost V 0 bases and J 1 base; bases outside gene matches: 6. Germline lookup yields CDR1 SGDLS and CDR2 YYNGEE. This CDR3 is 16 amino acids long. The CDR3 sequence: CASSVADTGGSYEQYF. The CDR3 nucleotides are TGTGCCAGCAGCGTAGCCGATACGGGGGGGTCCTACGAGCAGTACTTC.

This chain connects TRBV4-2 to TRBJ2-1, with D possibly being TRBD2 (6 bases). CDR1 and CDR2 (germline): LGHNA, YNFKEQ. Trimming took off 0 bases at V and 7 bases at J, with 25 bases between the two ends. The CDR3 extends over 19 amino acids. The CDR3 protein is CASSQDVPLSGEIGNEQFF. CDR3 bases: TGTGCCAGCAGCCAAGATGTCCCTCTCTCGGGGGAGATCGGGAATGAGCAGTTCTTC.